The 32 T cell receptor beta chains presented below share a single source sample, sequenced in a study of identical twins. One entry per CDR3 protein, called by TCRdb with MiXCR from the 5' RACE reads. The table includes approximately 690,000 distinct CDR3 sequences, 5.5% to 7.5% detected once. The specimen sequenced was naive T cells sorted from blood. The origin of the receptors is a man between 18 and 35 years old in good health.

Written as DNA, the CDR3 is TGTGCCAGCAGAGAGACTAGCGGGGCAAATGAGCAGTTCTTC. Amino acid sequence: CASRETSGANEQFF. The chain uses TRBV2 and TRBJ2-1, with 11 bases fitting TRBD2. The germline CDR1 and CDR2 sequences are SNHLY and FYNNEI. The CDR3 runs to 14 residues. Trimming cost V 6 bases and J 7 bases; bases outside gene matches: 5.

This clonotype was seen only once. This chain connects TRBV2 to TRBJ2-1, with 7 positions matching TRBD2. V gave up 8 bases and J gave up 11 bases; unmatched junction bases: 6. CDR1 is SNHLY, CDR2 FYNNEI, per germline. The CDR3 sequence is 11 residues long. DNA for the CDR3: TGTGCCAGCGGCTGGGGGGGGAAGCAGTTCTTC. Protein product: CASGWGGKQFF.

This clonotype was detected ten times or more. V is TRBV20-1 and J is TRBJ2-3; perhaps D is TRBD1 or TRBD2 (5 bases each). In germline, CDR1 is DFQATT, CDR2 SNEGSKA (reference sequence). The V gene lost 0 bases and the J gene lost 2 bases, with 12 bases spanning the gap. The CDR3 is 15 residues long. This chain's CDR3 is CSARDVGPITDTQYF. CDR3 coding DNA: TGCAGTGCTAGAGATGTGGGACCCATCACAGATACGCAGTATTTT.

This clonotype has a count of ten or more. The V and J genes are TRBV29-1 and TRBJ1-2; TRBD1 might be the D (5 bases). The CDR3 sequence is 16 residues long. The ends were cut back, 3 bases at V and 7 bases at J, with 24 bases in the middle. Looked up from germline, CDR1 is SQVTM and CDR2 is ANQGSEA. CDR3 amino acids: CSVDKGRRAGLAGYTF. The CDR3 nucleotides are TGCAGCGTTGATAAGGGCCGCAGAGCAGGGTTGGCTGGCTACACCTTC.

J is TRBJ2-4 and V is TRBV6-2 or TRBV6-3, with 13 bases aligning to TRBD2. The J segment lost 1 base and the V segment lost 0 bases, leaving 9 bases of the junction unmatched. The CDR3 spans 20 residues. The V gene's germline CDR1 is MNHEY and CDR2 SVGEGT. The CDR3, as DNA: TGTGCCAGCAGTTACTCGAAGGAGACTAGCGGGAGGTTGGCCAAAAACATTCAGTACTTC. It translates to CASSYSKETSGRLAKNIQYF.

The chain couples TRBV20-1 to TRBJ2-1; 8 nucleotides line up with TRBD1. The CDR3 consists of 14 residues. The V and J ends lost 5 bases and 10 bases, in that order; junction bases with no gene match: 13. Germline CDR1 is DFQATT and CDR2 is SNEGSKA (reference sequence). CDR3 in DNA: TGCAGTGCTCTGGGGGGACAGGACCTCCAGGAGCAGTTCTTC. It is translated as CSALGGQDLQEQFF.

This clonotype was picked up a small number of times. The chain employs TRBV5-6 and TRBJ2-1; the match to TRBD2 covers 8 bases. CDR1 and CDR2 from the germline V gene are SGHDT and YYEEEE. CDR3 size: 14 residues. J gave up 10 bases and V 3 bases, and 9 bases lay outside the gene matches. The CDR3 DNA follows: TGTGCCAGCAGCTCGGGACTAGTATTGAGCGAGCAGTTCTTC. Residues: CASSSGLVLSEQFF.

This clonotype has ten or more counts. The gene calls are TRBV21-1 and TRBJ2-4. TRBV21-1 is noted as a pseudogene. The CDR3 runs to 14 residues. The CDR3 region has the DNA TGTGCCGGAAGTGTGGAAGTCGACAAAAACATTCAGTACTTC. It is translated as CAGSVEVDKNIQYF.

This clonotype has at least ten counts. V usage is TRBV27 and J usage is TRBJ2-3; 10 bases map to TRBD1. CDR3 length: 16 amino acids. The germline V gene encodes CDR1 MNHEY and CDR2 SMNVEV (reference sequence). The V segment lost 6 bases and the J segment 6 bases; nucleotides outside the gene matches: 12. CDR3 bases: TGTGCCAGCAGCTCCCCCGGGACAGGGGTCGGCGATACGCAGTATTTT. Translated, it gives CASSSPGTGVGDTQYF.

This clonotype occurred many times. The chain carries TRBV20-1 and TRBJ2-3, with 8 bases fitting TRBD2. Germline loops: CDR1 DFQATT, CDR2 SNEGSKA (reference sequence). The CDR3 loop spans 15 amino acids. V was clipped by 6 bases and J by 0 bases; unmatched bases: 8. As DNA, the CDR3 is TGCAGTGCCGAGCGGGGGCAGGCTAGCACAGATACGCAGTATTTT. It codes for CSAERGQASTDTQYF.

The J gene is TRBJ2-3, the V gene TRBV6-5, with 7 bases that match TRBD2. The V gene's germline CDR1 is MNHEY and CDR2 SVGAGI. This CDR3 has 16 amino acids. Trimming at V came to 2 bases and at J to 0 bases, leaving 5 bases not matched to a gene. The CDR3 nucleotides are TGTGCCAGCAGTTACGGGAGCGGGATTAGCACAGATACGCAGTATTTT. It yields the protein CASSYGSGISTDTQYF.

This clonotype was detected many times. CDR3 sequence reads: CSAPMDGNEQFF. The CDR3 region has the DNA TGCAGTGCTCCCATGGACGGTAATGAGCAGTTCTTC. The rearrangement joins TRBV20-1 to TRBJ2-1; D remains unclear. Trimming stripped 5 bases from V and 7 bases from J, with 12 bases between. Looked up from germline, CDR1 is DFQATT and CDR2 is SNEGSKA (reference sequence). This CDR3 has 12 residues.

A few counts support this clonotype. The J gene is TRBJ1-5, the V gene TRBV28; the D gene is possibly TRBD1 (6 bases). CDR3 size: 14 residues. Germline CDR1 and CDR2: MDHEN and SYDVKM. Trimming took 2 bases from V and 9 from J, leaving 14 bases between them. The chain's CDR3 is CASSLTGGLRPQHF. In DNA form, the CDR3 reads TGTGCCAGCAGTTTAACGGGGGGGCTGCGGCCCCAGCATTTT.

This clonotype came up many times. The rearrangement links TRBV7-8 to TRBJ1-5; D is unclear. Germline V lookup: CDR1 SGHVS, CDR2 FQNEAQ. The CDR3 is 13 residues long. Trimming stripped 5 bases from V and 0 bases from J, with 5 bases between. In nucleotides, the CDR3 is TGTGCCAGCAGCCAGAATAGCAATCAGCCCCAGCATTTT. Its protein product is CASSQNSNQPQHF.

The gene calls are TRBV2 and TRBJ2-1; no clear D gene. Trimming removed 5 bases from V and 6 bases from J, with 8 bases in between. The CDR3 runs 12 residues. Germline values: CDR1 SNHLY, CDR2 FYNNEI. The CDR3 nucleotides are TGTGCCAGCAGTCCCGTTGGCAATGAGCAGTTCTTC. Amino acid sequence: CASSPVGNEQFF.

This clonotype has ten or more counts. The chain has TRBV10-3 and TRBJ1-1, with D perhaps TRBD1 (5 bases). The CDR3 has 15 amino acids. V was trimmed by 2 bases and J by 4 bases, leaving 14 bases between them. CDR1 is ENHRY, CDR2 SYGVKD, per germline. CDR3 in amino acids: CAISEGGTRGTEAFF. DNA of the CDR3: TGTGCCATCAGTGAGGGGGGAACGCGTGGCACTGAAGCTTTCTTT.

The gene calls are TRBV20-1 and TRBJ2-3, with 8 bases that match TRBD2. The germline CDR1 and CDR2 sequences are DFQATT and SNEGSKA (reference sequence). The trim removed 5 bases at V and 1 base at J, leaving 20 bases unmatched. The CDR3 spans 19 residues. DNA of the CDR3: TGCAGTGCTTTTCTCGTAGCGGGATCACGGGCAGATCGCACAGATACGCAGTATTTT. Its protein product is CSAFLVAGSRADRTDTQYF.

This clonotype was recorded at least ten times. The chain couples TRBV7-8 to TRBJ2-7; D not resolved. Trimming removed 0 bases at V and 7 bases at J, with 7 bases between. Germline V CDR1 and CDR2: SGHVS, FQNEAQ. The CDR3 is made up of 12 amino acids. The CDR3 region has the DNA TGTGCCAGCAGCTTAGCCTCGCAGGAGCAGTACTTC. Protein sequence: CASSLASQEQYF. Using reference TRBV7-8 and TRBJ2-7 for the parts outside the CDR3, the full variable domain is GAGVSQSPRYKVAKRGQDVALRCDPISGHVSLFWYQQALGQGPEFLTYFQNEAQLDKSGLPSDRFFAERPEGSVSTLKIQRTQQEDSAVYLCASSLASQEQYFGPGTRLTVT.

The chain recombines TRBV6-2 or TRBV6-3 with TRBJ2-2, with D maybe TRBD2 (6 bases). Trimming shortened V by 7 bases and J by 7 bases, and 13 bases separated the two germline ends. The CDR3 spans 13 residues. Germline assignment: CDR1 MNHEY and CDR2 SVGEGT. CDR3 DNA: TGTGCCAGCATCAAGGGACTGGGCGGGGAGCTGTTTTTT. This translates into CASIKGLGGELFF.

The genes are TRBV7-6 and TRBJ2-5; maybe TRBD1 (7 bases). Germline-derived CDR1 and CDR2 are SGHVS and FNYEAQ. CDR3 length: 14 residues. Trimming stripped 8 bases from V and 5 bases from J, with 18 bases between. CDR3 nucleotides: TGTGCCAGCTCGGCTCGGAGGGGGCGCGAGACCCAGTACTTC. Protein: CASSARRGRETQYF.

The sample holds a few counts of this clonotype. V usage is TRBV5-1 and J usage is TRBJ2-1; D might be TRBD1 (6 bases). This CDR3 is 16 amino acids long. Germline V gene lookup returns CDR1 SGHRS and CDR2 YFSETQ. Between the trimmed V and J ends, which lost 4 bases and 6 bases, there was a span of 20 bases. This CDR3 reads CASSNILRDNPNEQFF. CDR3 sequence (DNA): TGCGCCAGCAGCAATATACTCCGGGACAACCCCAATGAGCAGTTCTTC.

This clonotype has ten or more counts. The chain combines TRBV27 with TRBJ2-5; D may be TRBD1 (6 bases). Trimming stripped 3 bases from V and 5 bases from J, with 10 bases between. Germline assignment: CDR1 MNHEY and CDR2 SMNVEV (reference sequence). CDR3 size: 13 residues. This CDR3 reads CASSFNRVETQYF. The CDR3 DNA reads as TGTGCCAGCAGTTTCAACAGGGTGGAGACCCAGTACTTC.

The V gene is TRBV7-8, the J gene TRBJ2-2, with D possibly being TRBD2 (5 bases). The ends were cut back, 1 base at V and 8 bases at J, with 14 bases in the middle. The CDR3 length is 15 residues. Germline assignment: CDR1 SGHVS and CDR2 FQNEAQ. The CDR3 DNA reads as TGTGCCAGCAGCTTAGACGGCCCAGCGGTGGGGGAGCTGTTTTTT. Translating it yields CASSLDGPAVGELFF.

In this sample, this clonotype turned up a few times. The chain recombines TRBV6-5 with TRBJ2-4; 7 bases agree with TRBD1. Trimming cost V 4 bases and J 1 base; bases outside gene matches: 7. Germline CDR1 MNHEY, CDR2 SVGAGI. This CDR3 is 16 amino acids long. CDR3 coding DNA: TGTGCCAGCAGTTTTACAGGGGCCGGGGCCAAAAACATTCAGTACTTC. It translates to CASSFTGAGAKNIQYF.

This clonotype was seen ten or more times. This chain connects TRBV5-1 to TRBJ2-3; D gene uncertain. This CDR3 comprises 15 residues. Germline CDR1 SGHRS, CDR2 YFSETQ. V lost 0 bases and J 3 bases, leaving 11 bases between the germline ends. The CDR3 sequence is CASSLGSPFTDTQYF. CDR3 DNA: TGCGCCAGCAGCTTGGGTTCCCCCTTTACAGATACGCAGTATTTT.

This clonotype occurred many times. The genes are TRBV20-1 and TRBJ2-1, with 8 bases lining up with TRBD2. The CDR3 is made up of 14 amino acids. With 3 bases clipped from V and 7 bases from J, the junction kept 8 bases outside the gene matches. In germline, CDR1 is DFQATT, CDR2 SNEGSKA (reference sequence). This CDR3 is CSASRPGGSNEQFF. As DNA, the CDR3 is TGCAGTGCTAGTCGGCCGGGAGGGTCGAATGAGCAGTTCTTC.

The V gene is TRBV4-1, the J gene TRBJ1-6; no clear D. The CDR3 runs to 16 residues. Germline assignment: CDR1 MGHRA and CDR2 YSYEKL. V lost 4 bases and J 0 bases, leaving 10 bases between the germline ends. The CDR3 spells CASSLEGSSYNSPLHF. In nucleotides, the CDR3 is TGCGCCAGCAGCCTCGAGGGAAGCTCCTATAATTCACCCCTCCACTTT.

The chain carries TRBV12-3 or TRBV12-4 and TRBJ2-5, with 8 bases that match TRBD1. This CDR3 region has 13 residues. After removal of 10 bases from V and 4 bases from J, the junction contained 8 bases not matched to a gene. CDR3 sequence (DNA): TGTGCCACCTTGGACAGGGCGGGAGAGACCCAGTACTTC. It specifies CATLDRAGETQYF.

This clonotype was counted only a few times. The J gene is TRBJ2-5, the V gene TRBV29-1; TRBD1 agrees at 7 bases. Trimming cost V 3 bases and J 4 bases; bases outside gene matches: 8. Germline lookup yields CDR1 SQVTM and CDR2 ANQGSEA. The CDR3 is made up of 14 amino acids. The CDR3 region is CSVDSPTGLETQYF. CDR3 DNA: TGCAGCGTTGATTCCCCGACAGGGCTAGAGACCCAGTACTTC.

This clonotype was recorded at least ten times. The chain joins TRBV6-1 to TRBJ2-6; D call uncertain. The CDR3 contains 15 residues. The V gene lost 6 bases and the J gene lost 2 bases, with 11 bases spanning the gap. Germline CDR1 MNHNS, CDR2 SASEGT. Here the CDR3 DNA reads TGTGCCAGCAGCCCCGGTCCGACTGGGGCCAACGTCCTGACTTTC. Protein sequence: CASSPGPTGANVLTF.

This clonotype was detected ten times or more. V usage is TRBV4-3 and J usage is TRBJ2-6; TRBD2 might be the D (6 bases). Germline V gene lookup returns CDR1 LGHNA and CDR2 YSLEER. The CDR3 contains 18 residues. Trimming took 0 bases from V and 3 from J, leaving 15 bases between them. The CDR3 protein is CASSQELSGVVGANVLTF. The CDR3 nucleotides read TGCGCCAGCAGCCAAGAATTATCGGGAGTAGTTGGGGCCAACGTCCTGACTTTC.

This clonotype was recorded a few times. J is TRBJ2-1 and V is TRBV20-1; D perhaps matches TRBD1 (5 bases). Between the trimmed V and J ends, which lost 0 bases and 3 bases, there was a span of 15 bases. This CDR3 contains 16 residues. Germline V gene lookup returns CDR1 DFQATT and CDR2 SNEGSKA (reference sequence). The CDR3 nucleotides read TGCAGTGCTAGAGATCTCGACAGAGGCTACTACAATGAGCAGTTCTTC. Its translation: CSARDLDRGYYNEQFF.